This T cell receptor (beta chain) derives from a study of cytomegalovirus exposure and HLA in healthy donors. The germline V gene encodes CDR1 ENHRY and CDR2 SYGVKD. V was pared by 8 bases and J by 1 base, with 11 bases between. The CDR3 spans 13 residues. PCR amplification relied on 60 Vbeta primers (plus 13 Jbeta primers). The authors' processing: A later analysis tallied about 80 million unique TCR beta chains, 9.5 million to 14 million of them shared. Measured with immunoSEQ multiplex PCR; TCRdb has only the in-frame clones, and not every one. V, J and clone size derive from that table, while D and trimming were established from the DNA sequence. The table has some 76,000 clones, roughly 84% seen once.

The chain has TRBV10-3 and TRBJ1-1, with a possible D match to TRBD1 (5 bases). This clonotype originated in a woman aged 45 to 65 in good health and CMV-seronegative. The specimen sequenced was PBMCs. CDR3 loop: CAIGARENTEAFF. CDR3 DNA: TGTGCCATCGGCGCCAGGGAGAACACTGAAGCTTTCTTT.